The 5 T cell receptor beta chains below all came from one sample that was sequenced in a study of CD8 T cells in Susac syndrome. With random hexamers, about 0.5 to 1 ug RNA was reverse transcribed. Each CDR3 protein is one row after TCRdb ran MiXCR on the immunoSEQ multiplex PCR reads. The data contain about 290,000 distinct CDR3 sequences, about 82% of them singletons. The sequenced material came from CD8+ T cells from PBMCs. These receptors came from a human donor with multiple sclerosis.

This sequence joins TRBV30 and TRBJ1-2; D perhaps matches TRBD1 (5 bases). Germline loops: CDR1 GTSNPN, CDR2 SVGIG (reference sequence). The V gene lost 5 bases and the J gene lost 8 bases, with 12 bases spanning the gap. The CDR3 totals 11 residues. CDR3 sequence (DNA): TGTGCCTGGGAAGGAGGGGACGGCTACACCTTC. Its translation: CAWEGGDGYTF.

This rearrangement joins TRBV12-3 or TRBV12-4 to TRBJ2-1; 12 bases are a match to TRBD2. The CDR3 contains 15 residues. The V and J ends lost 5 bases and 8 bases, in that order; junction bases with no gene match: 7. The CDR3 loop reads CASSHLAGGQDEQFF. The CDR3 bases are TGTGCCAGCAGTCACCTAGCGGGAGGGCAGGATGAGCAGTTCTTC.

The CDR3 DNA sequence: TGCGCCAGCAGCCAGGGACGGACTCACCCCTACGAGCAGTACTTC. Its protein is CASSQGRTHPYEQYF. The V and J genes are TRBV4-3 and TRBJ2-7, with D possibly called TRBD1 or TRBD2 (5 bases each). Trimming pared 3 bases from V and 2 bases from J, leaving 14 bases between. The CDR3 is made up of 15 amino acids. Germline V gives CDR1 LGHNA, CDR2 YSLEER.

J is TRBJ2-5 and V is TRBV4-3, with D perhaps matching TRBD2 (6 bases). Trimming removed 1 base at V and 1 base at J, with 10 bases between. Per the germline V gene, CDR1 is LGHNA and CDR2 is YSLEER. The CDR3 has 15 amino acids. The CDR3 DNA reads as TGCGCCAGCAGCCAAGTTTACGGGGGCCAAGAGACCCAGTACTTC. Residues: CASSQVYGGQETQYF.

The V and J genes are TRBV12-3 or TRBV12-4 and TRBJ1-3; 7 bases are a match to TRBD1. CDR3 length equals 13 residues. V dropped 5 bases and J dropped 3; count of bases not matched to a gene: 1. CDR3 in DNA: TGTGCCAGCAGTGACAGGGTTGGAAACACCATATATTTT. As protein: CASSDRVGNTIYF.